This record concerns one T cell receptor beta chain sequence. The antigen remains undetermined. These data are taken from a study of T cells in Graves' hyperthyroidism and ophthalmopathy. Study-wide background: Before any treatment, at initial diagnosis, peripheral blood was collected.

Amplification yielded TCR beta CDR3 regions, with RNA transcripts as the source. The study used the HTBI primer set for a first-round RT-PCR of the TCR CDR3. TCRdb re-called the multiplex PCR reads with MiXCR, one entry per CDR3 protein. The sample includes around 400,000 distinct CDR3 sequences, less than 15% of them seen just once. Study-wide results and caveats: Peripheral blood also featured most of the thyroid clonotypes expanded above 0.001.

Patients were excluded for uncontrolled infection, other autoimmune disease, pregnancy or lactation. The diagnoses drew upon clinical symptoms, serum thyroxine and TRAb, thyroid ultrasound and orbital computed tomography. This TCR was sampled from a woman between 18 and 30 years old with Graves' hyperthyroidism. Specimen: blood.

CDR3 DNA sequence: TGTGCCAGCAGTGACCCGGGACTAGCGGGATCCTACAATGAGCAGTTCTTC. Its translation: CASSDPGLAGSYNEQFF. V gene TRBV6-2 or TRBV6-3 combines with J gene TRBJ2-1; 13 nucleotides agree with TRBD2. Germline assignment: CDR1 MNHEY and CDR2 SVGEGT. The V segment lost 5 bases and the J segment 1 base; nucleotides outside the gene matches: 5. The CDR3 has 17 amino acids.